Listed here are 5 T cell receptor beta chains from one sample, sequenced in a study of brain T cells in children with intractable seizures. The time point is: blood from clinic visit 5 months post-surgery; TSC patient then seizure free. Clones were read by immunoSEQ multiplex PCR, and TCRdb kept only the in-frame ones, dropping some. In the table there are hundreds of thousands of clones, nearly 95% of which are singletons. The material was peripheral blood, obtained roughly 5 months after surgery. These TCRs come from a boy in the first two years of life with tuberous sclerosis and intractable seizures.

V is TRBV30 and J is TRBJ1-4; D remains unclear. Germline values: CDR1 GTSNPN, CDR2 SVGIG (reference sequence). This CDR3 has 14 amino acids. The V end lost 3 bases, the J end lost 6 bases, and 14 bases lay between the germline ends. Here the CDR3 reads CAWSWAYGDEKLFF. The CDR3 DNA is TGTGCCTGGAGCTGGGCGTACGGAGATGAAAAACTGTTTTTT.

The DNA of the CDR3 is TGTGCCAGCAGCTTTAACCGGCTCCATGGGGACACTGAAGCTTTCTTT. Amino acids: CASSFNRLHGDTEAFF. The chain is built from TRBV7-8 and TRBJ1-1; D not resolved. CDR3 length: 16 residues. Germline-derived CDR1 and CDR2 are SGHVS and FQNEAQ. Deletions cut 3 bases from V and 3 bases from J, with 17 bases between.

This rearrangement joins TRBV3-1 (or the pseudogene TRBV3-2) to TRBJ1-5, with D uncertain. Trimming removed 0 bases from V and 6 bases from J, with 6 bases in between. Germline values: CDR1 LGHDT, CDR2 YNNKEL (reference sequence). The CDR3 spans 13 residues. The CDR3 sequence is CASSQDAGQPQHF. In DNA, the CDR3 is TGTGCCAGCAGCCAAGATGCAGGTCAGCCCCAGCATTTT.

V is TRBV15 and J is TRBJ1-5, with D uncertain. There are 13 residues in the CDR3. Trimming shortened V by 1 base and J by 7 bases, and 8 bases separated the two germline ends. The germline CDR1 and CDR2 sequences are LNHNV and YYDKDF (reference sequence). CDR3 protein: CATSRGDRQPQHF. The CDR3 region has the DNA TGTGCCACCAGCAGAGGGGATAGGCAGCCCCAGCATTTT.

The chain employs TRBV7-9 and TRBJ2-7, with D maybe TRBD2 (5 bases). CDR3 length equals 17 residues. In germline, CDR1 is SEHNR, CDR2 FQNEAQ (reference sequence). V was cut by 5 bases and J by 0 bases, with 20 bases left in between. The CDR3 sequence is CASSPGLPSPSSYEQYF. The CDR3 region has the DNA TGTGCCAGCAGCCCAGGACTCCCTAGTCCGAGCTCCTACGAGCAGTACTTC. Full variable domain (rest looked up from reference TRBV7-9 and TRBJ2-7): DTGVSQNPRHKITKRGQNVTFRCDPISEHNRLYWYRQTLGQGPEFLTYFQNEAQLEKSRLLSDRFSAERPKGSFSTLEIQRTEQGDSAMYLCASSPGLPSPSSYEQYFGPGTRLTVT.